The present T cell receptor (beta chain) was sequenced within a study of graft-versus-host responses after intestinal transplantation. Study in general: Multivisceral, liver-intestinal, or isolated intestinal transplants were performed in recipients. All recipients got anti-thymocyte globulin induction, then tacrolimus and steroids for approximately 3 years.

Clones were read by immunoSEQ multiplex PCR, and TCRdb kept only the in-frame ones, dropping some. Among more than 65,000 clones, roughly 88% were seen once, and the ten largest hold approximately 1.3%. On this clone: Antigen unknown.

The CDR3 spans 14 residues. The germline CDR1 and CDR2 sequences are MNHNY and SVGAGI (reference sequence). Trimming left V 2 bases short and J 2 bases short, with 9 bases between. Study findings and constraints: Declines in HvG clones occurring early post-transplant were associated with peak circulating GvH clone levels.

Material: unstimulated CD8+ T cells sorted from spleen or lymph node cells, obtained before intestinal transplant. This TCR was sampled from a human donor who received an intestinal transplant. The genes are TRBV6-6 and TRBJ2-5, with TRBD1 as a possible D gene (5 bases). CDR3 nucleotides: TGTGCCAGCAGTTACGTAGGACAACAAGAGACCCAGTACTTC. Its protein product is CASSYVGQQETQYF.